Described below is a single TCR beta chain sequence and its context. This clonotype has just one count. Which antigen it targets is not known. A read error may explain this, as a much larger clone is one base away. Given the absence of the conserved phenylalanine or tryptophan at the CDR3 end, a read error is likely. The library was made by 5' RACE. The run used an Illumina HiSeq 2500. A second PCR of roughly 6 to 12 cycles was run with a J-beta primer mix and a sample-barcoded 5' primer. A unique molecular identifier was introduced onto each TCR beta cDNA molecule by a template-switch 5' adaptor carrying 12 random nucleotides. At least 2.5 million CDR3-containing paired-end reads were obtained from each sample. First-strand cDNA was synthesized from all RNA with the Mint cDNA synthesis kit, primed by a TRBC-specific oligonucleotide. All cDNA was treated with uracil-DNA glycosylase and then went through a first 18-cycle PCR with the universal primers M1SS and BC2_uni_R. On the authors' methods: For normalization, 1 million high-quality reads, each with a distinct molecular identifier, were randomly selected from each sample. Instead of being binned into consensus sequences, reads with shared molecular identifiers were discarded. MiTCR, run with a Q25 quality threshold and the strictest error-elimination algorithm, handled CDR3 identification, clonotype clustering and error correction. A nonparametric unseen species model with Euler transformation was used to estimate a lower bound on total TCR beta diversity. Starting from the raw public reads, TCRdb applied fastp trimming at Q25, assembled clones with MiXCR and retained in-frame beta chains. Merged by CDR3 protein, the rows form single entries marked with the most common genes and DNA. What appears here as the V and J calls and clone size reflects TCRdb's work, not the paper's. The sample contains more than 900,000 distinct CDR3 sequences, about 25% of them found a single time. The ten largest clones represent around 0.75% of the sample.

These data originate in a study of blood T cells in healthy people across ages (dated by TCRdb to between 2014 and 2017). Study-level background: In model experiments, template switching captured about one uniquely barcoded TCR beta cDNA molecule for every two T cells. Using deep sequencing normalized with unique cDNA molecular identifiers, the study measured how TCR beta repertoire diversity changes with age. The donors were split into four age groups: young (average 16 years), middle-aged (about 40), aged (over 55) and long-lived (about 74). For two donors (one aged 18 to 30 and one aged 80 or older), the study analyzed two additional independent replicas of 1 million unique cDNA reads from the same blood draw.

The research as a whole found: Since profiling was done on bulk unsorted PBMCs, naive and antigen-experienced compartments could not be conclusively compared. As age increased, observed TCR beta diversity per million T cells dropped in a roughly linear way, and a significant reduction was already evident by age roughly 40. Compared with the aged group, more naive CD4+ T cells, fewer expanded clones and increased TCR diversity were shown by the long-lived group, suggesting age selection. A strong correlation was found between observed TCR beta diversity and the percentage of naive T cells measured by flow cytometry. Because donor CMV infection status was unknown, age-related changes in expanded clonotypes were potentially confounded. Estimates of total diversity based on one million sequenced T cells were regarded as lower bounds and as underestimates.

The donors were some 39 Caucasian individuals from Russia, aged roughly 6 to 100 years, who were systemically healthy. Approximately 11 milliliters of peripheral blood were drawn from each donor into EDTA-treated Vacutainer tubes. PBMCs were isolated by Ficoll-Paque density-gradient centrifugation, with at least 6.5 million obtained per sample. Total RNA was extracted from PBMCs with Trizol reagent, with at least 6 micrograms obtained per sample. For every donor, flow cytometry on a PBMC aliquot measured the percentage of naive CD45RAhigh/CD27high T cells. These same data were also listed under a study on T cells of mothers and their children. According to the second study: The donors were nine systemically healthy Caucasian individuals, made up of three mothers and their six children. cDNA synthesis used all of the extracted RNA, with around 1.4 ug of RNA in each 15 ul reaction. In the second PCR, sample barcodes and 2-4 random nucleotides were introduced via the M1S primer. Over 9 million TCR beta CDR3 reads came from each mother, compared with roughly 2.8 million reads from each child. TCR recombination output is similarly shaped by thymic selection in related and unrelated pairs, with a minor effect exerted by inherited differences. Normalized repertoire overlap was always slightly but never significantly higher in related than unrelated mother-child pairs. No persistent microchimeric T cell clones were detected, at a sensitivity of around 100 clones per million clonotypes. To look for features that set related mother-child pairs apart from unrelated individuals, the researchers ran deep NGS to compare the TCR beta repertoires of mothers and children. The mean age was around 42 +/- 4 years for the mothers and approximately 11 +/- 4 years for the children. Libraries were sequenced on Illumina HiSeq 2000 with 100+100 nt paired-end reads after adapter ligation with NEBNext reagents. Mother and child libraries were prepared a month apart and sequenced in separate runs to prevent cross-contamination. For each donor, somewhere between roughly 500,000 and 2,100,000 distinct TCR beta clonotypes were identified. Naive TCR beta clonotypes were estimated from low-frequency clonotypes matched to each donor's FACS-determined naive share, without sorting.

This TCR was recovered from a girl aged 2 to 9 in good health. Sequenced: blood.

In nucleotide form, the sequence is TGTGCCAGCAGTATGGGGCGGGGAAGCACAGATACGCAGTATTCT. Its protein product is CASSMGRGSTDTQYS. This sequence uses TRBV12-3 or TRBV12-4 and TRBJ2-3; D gene: possibly TRBD2, on 6 matching bases. V is reduced by 5 bases and J by 0 bases, leaving a spacing of 12 bases between them. The CDR3 region is 15 residues in length, termini included. Only CDR3 DNA remains: 45 bases, in frame from the first base.